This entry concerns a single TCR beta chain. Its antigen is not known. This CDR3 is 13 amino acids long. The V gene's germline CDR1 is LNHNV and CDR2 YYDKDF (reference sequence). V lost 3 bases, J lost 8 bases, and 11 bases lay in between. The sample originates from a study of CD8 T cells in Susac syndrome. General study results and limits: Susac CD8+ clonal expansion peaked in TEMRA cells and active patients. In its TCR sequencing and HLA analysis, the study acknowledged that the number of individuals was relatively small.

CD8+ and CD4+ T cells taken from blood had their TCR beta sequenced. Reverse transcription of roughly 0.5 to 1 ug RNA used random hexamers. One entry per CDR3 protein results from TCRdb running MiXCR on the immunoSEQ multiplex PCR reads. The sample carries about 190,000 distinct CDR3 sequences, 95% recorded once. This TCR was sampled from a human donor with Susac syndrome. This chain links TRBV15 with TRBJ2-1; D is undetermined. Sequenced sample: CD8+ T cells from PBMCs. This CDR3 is CATSRITSDEQFF. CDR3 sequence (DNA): TGTGCCACCAGCAGGATAACATCCGATGAGCAGTTCTTC. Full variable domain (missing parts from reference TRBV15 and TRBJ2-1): DAMVIQNPRYQVTQFGKPVTLSCSQTLNHNVMYWYQQKSSQAPKLLFHYYDKDFNNEADTPDNFQSRRPNTSFCFLDIRSPGLGDTAMYLCATSRITSDEQFFGPGTRLTVL.